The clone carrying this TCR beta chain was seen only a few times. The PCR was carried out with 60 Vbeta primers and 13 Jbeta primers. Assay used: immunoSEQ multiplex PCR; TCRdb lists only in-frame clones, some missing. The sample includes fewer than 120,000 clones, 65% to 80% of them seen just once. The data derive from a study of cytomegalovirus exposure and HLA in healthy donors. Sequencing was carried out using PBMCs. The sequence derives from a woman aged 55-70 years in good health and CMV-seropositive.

CDR3 DNA sequence: TGTGCCAGCAGCACCGGACAGGGGGGGTTTGTGCAGTACTTC. This gives the protein CASSTGQGGFVQYF. The V call is TRBV6-5, the J call TRBJ2-7, with 10 bases that match TRBD1. CDR3 size: 14 residues. With V trimmed by 6 bases and J by 9 bases, 11 bases remained unmatched. Germline CDR1 and CDR2: MNHEY and SVGAGI.